This is a list of T cell receptor beta chains from one sample in a study of OX40 agonist ivuxolimab in advanced cancers. Sequencing was performed with immunoSEQ multiplex PCR; in TCRdb, only in-frame clones are kept and a portion is missing. The table has under 90,000 clones, approximately 88% seen once. The sample consisted of CD4+ or CD8+ T cells sorted from blood, taken in a trial of the OX40 agonist ivuxolimab. The receptors derive from an adult with an advanced solid tumor such as melanoma, head and neck, liver or kidney cancer. Each CDR3 is given with its conserved first and last residue. A D gene is named only where the DNA matches it firmly. Clone size, where shown, is once, few, many, or a class for clones that have expanded.

j_call,cdr3_length,d_call,v_call,clone_size,cdr3_aa,cdr3_nt
TRBJ2-3,14,TRBD1,TRBV18,NA,CASSPYRGTDTQYF,TGTGCCAGCTCACCGTACAGGGGGACAGATACGCAGTATTTT
TRBJ2-7,14,NA,TRBV7-2,NA,CASSRRSVVYEQYF,TGTGCCAGCAGCCGAAGGAGCGTCGTCTACGAGCAGTACTTC
TRBJ2-1,16,NA,TRBV27,NA,CASSFLGGSSYNEQFF,TGTGCCAGCAGTTTTTTGGGGGGCAGCTCCTACAATGAGCAGTTCTTC
TRBJ2-7,13,TRBD1,TRBV5-1,NA,CASSRDRNYEQYF,TGCGCCAGCAGCCGGGACAGGAATTACGAGCAGTACTTC
TRBJ2-7,16,TRBD2,TRBV19,few,CASSPKWASGRQEQYF,TGTGCCAGTAGTCCTAAATGGGCTAGCGGGAGGCAAGAGCAGTACTTC
TRBJ2-7,15,NA,TRBV19,few,CASGRAGTSSYEQYF,TGTGCCAGTGGCCGAGCCGGGACAAGCTCCTACGAGCAGTACTTC
TRBJ2-1,11,TRBD1,TRBV7-2,NA,CASSPGQGSFF,TGTGCCAGCAGCCCCGGACAGGGTTCGTTCTTC
TRBJ2-2,13,NA,TRBV29-1,NA,CSVGNRNTGELFF,TGCAGCGTTGGGAACAGAAACACCGGGGAGCTGTTTTTT
TRBJ2-7,15,NA,TRBV18,NA,CASSLIRDSSYEQYF,TGTGCCAGCTCACTGATCAGGGACTCCTCCTACGAGCAGTACTTC
TRBJ2-7,13,TRBD2,TRBV28,NA,CASSSAAGVEQYF,TGTGCCAGCAGTTCGGCAGCGGGAGTCGAGCAGTACTTC
TRBJ2-7,15,TRBD1,TRBV28,NA,CASTGGHTPSYEQYF,TGTGCCAGCACAGGGGGACATACCCCTTCCTACGAGCAGTACTTC
TRBJ2-1,15,TRBD2,TRBV7-6,NA,CASSLGLAVWNEQFF,TGTGCCAGCAGCTTGGGACTAGCGGTCTGGAATGAGCAGTTCTTC
TRBJ1-4,14,NA,TRBV18,NA,CASSQDNDFEKLFF,TGTGCCAGCTCACAGGACAATGACTTCGAAAAACTGTTTTTT
TRBJ2-7,11,NA,TRBV7-2,NA,CASRLGREQYF,TGTGCCAGCAGATTAGGACGGGAGCAGTACTTC
TRBJ2-1,12,TRBD1,TRBV28,NA,CASSQGGDEQFF,TGTGCCAGCAGTCAAGGGGGCGATGAGCAGTTCTTC
TRBJ2-2,14,NA,TRBV29-1,once,CSAEVSAGTGELFF,TGCAGCGCCGAGGTCTCAGCGGGTACCGGGGAGCTGTTTTTT
TRBJ2-3,14,TRBD1,TRBV7-3,NA,CASSLGTGADTQYF,TGTGCCAGCAGCTTAGGGACAGGGGCAGATACGCAGTATTTT
TRBJ2-1,15,NA,TRBV7-2,NA,CASSWDRSSYNEQFF,TGTGCCAGCAGCTGGGATCGAAGCTCCTACAATGAGCAGTTCTTC
TRBJ2-7,14,TRBD2,TRBV10-3,NA,CATMRTSGSYEQYF,TGTGCCACCATGAGGACTAGCGGCTCCTACGAGCAGTACTTC
TRBJ2-7,14,NA,TRBV7-2,few,CASSPATRTYEQYF,TGTGCCAGCAGCCCCGCGACACGAACCTACGAGCAGTACTTC
TRBJ2-5,14,TRBD2,TRBV15,NA,CATSRVTSGIKQYF,TGTGCCACCAGCAGAGTCACTAGCGGGATCAAGCAGTACTTC
TRBJ2-3,18,TRBD1,TRBV5-1,NA,CASSLDDGWGQGSDTQYF,TGTGCCAGCAGCTTGGATGACGGCTGGGGACAGGGGTCTGATACGCAGTATTTT
TRBJ2-3,15,TRBD1,TRBV7-2,once,CASSSGQGSTDTQYF,TGTGCCAGCAGCTCGGGACAGGGCAGCACAGATACGCAGTATTTT
TRBJ2-1,13,NA,TRBV23-1,once,CASSHLEDTEQFF,TGCGCCAGCAGTCACCTCGAGGATACTGAGCAGTTCTTC
TRBJ2-4,14,NA,TRBV4-3,NA,CASSQEGGGNIQYF,TGCGCCAGCAGCCAAGAGGGGGGCGGAAACATTCAGTACTTC
TRBJ1-2,14,NA,TRBV28,NA,CASRRTGTNYGYTF,TGTGCCAGCAGAAGAACAGGGACTAACTATGGCTACACCTTC